Presented here are 19 T cell receptor beta chains from one specimen sequenced in a study of shared T cell receptors in the human thymus. Clones were read by immunoSEQ multiplex PCR, and TCRdb kept only the in-frame ones, dropping some. The repertoire holds around 340,000 clones, with approximately 95% as singletons. The sequencing input was thymocytes. The origin of the receptors is a human donor.

This sequence joins TRBV11-3 and TRBJ2-7, with 7 positions matching TRBD2. From germline, CDR1 is SGHNT and CDR2 YENEEA. The CDR3 is 15 amino acids. The V gene end was trimmed by 3 bases and the J gene end by 2 bases; junction bases not matched to a gene: 7. The CDR3 is CASSLAHGLAYEQYF. CDR3 nucleotide sequence: TGTGCCAGCAGCTTGGCCCACGGACTAGCCTACGAGCAGTACTTC. Drawing the rest from reference TRBV11-3 and TRBJ2-7, the complete variable domain is EAGVVQSPRYKIIEKKQPVAFWCNPISGHNTLYWYLQNLGQGPELLIRYENEEAVDDSQLPKDRFSAERLKGVDSTLKIQPAELGDSAVYLCASSLAHGLAYEQYFGPGTRLTVT.

The V gene is TRBV6-5, the J gene TRBJ2-5; D gene uncertain. Germline CDR1 reads MNHEY; CDR2 reads SVGAGI. CDR3 length: 14 amino acids. V lost 6 bases and J 3 bases, leaving 14 bases between the germline ends. CDR3: CASRHTRKKETQYF. DNA of the CDR3: TGTGCCAGCAGACACACCCGTAAAAAAGAGACCCAGTACTTC.

This clone was picked up one time. DNA of the CDR3: TGTGCCACCAGCAGAGTCGAAAGGGACAACAGCTCCTACGAGCAGTACTTC. Protein: CATSRVERDNSSYEQYF. The rearrangement links TRBV15 to TRBJ2-7; TRBD1 might be the D (6 bases). Deletions cut 1 base from V and 0 bases from J, with 16 bases between. Germline V gene data show CDR1 as LNHNV and CDR2 as YYDKDF (reference sequence). CDR3 size: 17 residues. The variable domain in full, completed from reference TRBV15 and TRBJ2-7, reads DAMVIQNPRYQVTQFGKPVTLSCSQTLNHNVMYWYQQKSSQAPKLLFHYYDKDFNNEADTPDNFQSRRPNTSFCFLDIRSPGLGDTAMYLCATSRVERDNSSYEQYFGPGTRLTVT.

The CDR3 loop is CSGGTSNNEQFF. CDR3 nucleotide sequence: TGCAGCGGAGGGACTAGCAACAATGAGCAGTTCTTC. The chain joins TRBV29-1 to TRBJ2-1; 9 nucleotides line up with TRBD2. V lost 7 bases and J lost 5; bases outside the gene matches: 3. Germline CDR1 reads SQVTM; CDR2 reads ANQGSEA. The CDR3 length is 12 residues.

This chain uses TRBV11-2 with TRBJ2-7; 7 positions agree with TRBD2. The germline V gene encodes CDR1 SGHAT and CDR2 FQNNGV. J lost 6 bases, V lost 2 bases, and 16 bases had no gene match. The CDR3 runs 17 residues. CDR3 coding DNA: TGTGCCAGCAGCTTAAAATCTCTCCGGCGGGAGTGGGGCGAGCAGTACTTC. It codes for CASSLKSLRREWGEQYF.

This rearrangement joins TRBV9 to TRBJ1-3; D uncertain. V shed 2 bases and J shed 4 bases, with 7 bases lying between them. This CDR3 has 13 amino acids. Germline V gene sequence: CDR1 SGDLS, CDR2 YYNGEE. The CDR3, as DNA: TGTGCCAGCAGCGTTGACGAGGGAAACACCATATATTTT. As protein: CASSVDEGNTIYF.

V usage is TRBV5-6 and J usage is TRBJ1-4; tentatively, D is TRBD1 (5 bases). Germline lookup yields CDR1 SGHDT and CDR2 YYEEEE. The V and J ends lost 2 bases and 8 bases respectively, with 13 bases between them. The CDR3 sequence is 14 residues long. The DNA for the CDR3 is TGTGCCAGCAGCTTCACCCAGGGCGGCGAAAAACTGTTTTTT. This encodes CASSFTQGGEKLFF. Drawing the rest from reference TRBV5-6 and TRBJ1-4, the complete variable domain is DAGVTQSPTHLIKTRGQQVTLRCSPKSGHDTVSWYQQALGQGPQFIFQYYEEEERQRGNFPDRFSGHQFPNYSSELNVNALLLGDSALYLCASSFTQGGEKLFFGSGTQLSVL.

The rearrangement joins TRBV21-1 to TRBJ1-2; the table's D call, TRBD1, has no DNA check behind it. TRBV21-1 is termed a pseudogene. This CDR3 is 12 amino acids long. CDR3 coding DNA: TGTGCCAGCAGCAAACTCCAGTATGGCTACACCTTC. It is translated as CASSKLQYGYTF.

The chain carries TRBV19 and TRBJ1-5; maybe TRBD1 (5 bases). CDR1 is LNHDA and CDR2 is SQIVND in the germline V gene (reference sequence). This CDR3 is 19 amino acids long. Trimming stripped 3 bases from V and 2 bases from J, with 23 bases between. For the CDR3, the DNA is TGTGCCAGTAGTATGCCCCTCAAACTGGACACTTGGGGCAATCAGCCCCAGCATTTT. Encoded protein: CASSMPLKLDTWGNQPQHF.

The chain has TRBV5-1 and TRBJ2-1; no clear D gene. The length of the CDR3 is 16 residues. Germline-derived CDR1 and CDR2 are SGHRS and YFSETQ. The V and J ends lost 0 bases and 4 bases respectively, with 14 bases between them. The CDR3 DNA reads as TGCGCCAGCAGCTTGGCAACTGGTGGTAATTACAATGAGCAGTTCTTC. Its protein product is CASSLATGGNYNEQFF.

This clone was recorded only once. The CDR3 protein is CASAAGGSSGNTIYF. CDR3 sequence (DNA): TGTGCCAGCGCCGCCGGCGGGAGCTCTGGAAACACCATATATTTT. The rearrangement links TRBV6-6 to TRBJ1-3; D is unclear. This CDR3 is built from 15 residues. Germline V CDR1 and CDR2: MNHNY, SVGAGI (reference sequence). The V and J ends lost 8 bases and 0 bases respectively, with 14 bases between them.

V gene TRBV27 combines with J gene TRBJ2-7; 11 bases match TRBD2. CDR1 is MNHEY, CDR2 SMNVEV, per germline (reference sequence). The CDR3 is made up of 14 amino acids. V dropped 5 bases and J dropped 4; count of bases not matched to a gene: 4. CDR3: CASSQTSGKYEQYF. CDR3 DNA sequence: TGTGCCAGCAGTCAGACTAGCGGGAAATACGAGCAGTACTTC.

The chain has TRBV6-5 and TRBJ2-1; D may match TRBD1 or TRBD2 (5 bases each). Germline CDR1 is MNHEY and CDR2 is SVGAGI. The V gene lost 2 bases and the J gene lost 0 bases, with 8 bases spanning the gap. The CDR3 has 15 residues. CDR3: CASSYGGRSYNEQFF. CDR3 DNA sequence: TGTGCCAGCAGTTACGGGGGACGCTCCTACAATGAGCAGTTCTTC.

The V and J genes are TRBV6-1 and TRBJ1-1, with D possibly matching TRBD1 (5 bases). Germline CDR1 MNHNS, CDR2 SASEGT. V was trimmed by 2 bases and J by 1 base, leaving 17 bases between them. This CDR3 spans 17 amino acids. The CDR3 protein is CASSESRLKGRNTEAFF. DNA for the CDR3: TGTGCCAGCAGTGAATCGCGCCTGAAGGGACGGAACACTGAAGCTTTCTTT.

This chain links TRBV7-8 with TRBJ2-3; D is unclear. Trimming stripped 1 base from V and 0 bases from J, with 5 bases between. Germline V lookup: CDR1 SGHVS, CDR2 FQNEAQ. The CDR3 runs to 14 residues. CDR3 residues: CASSLGLSTDTQYF. In DNA, the CDR3 is TGTGCCAGCAGCTTAGGACTGAGCACAGATACGCAGTATTTT.

The gene calls are TRBV5-4 and TRBJ2-1; D is perhaps TRBD1 or TRBD2 (5 bases each). The ends were cut back, 1 base at V and 9 bases at J, with 11 bases in the middle. The CDR3 loop spans 13 amino acids. CDR1 is SGHNT and CDR2 is YYREEE in the germline V gene (reference sequence). The CDR3 sequence is CASSLPRGPEQFF. CDR3 DNA sequence: TGTGCCAGCAGCTTGCCGAGGGGACCTGAGCAGTTCTTC.

This chain links TRBV27 with TRBJ1-1; D is possibly TRBD1 (5 bases). V lost 3 bases, J lost 8 bases, and 22 bases lay in between. Germline CDR1 is MNHEY and CDR2 is SMNVEV (reference sequence). There are 16 residues in the CDR3. The CDR3 is CASSFRQTRLTLEAFF. The DNA of the CDR3 is TGTGCCAGCAGTTTCAGACAGACGAGATTAACACTGGAAGCTTTCTTT.

The chain is built from TRBV27 and TRBJ1-1; no reliable D call. Germline CDR1 and CDR2: MNHEY and SMNVEV (reference sequence). V lost 0 bases, J lost 11 bases, and 7 bases lay in between. This CDR3 comprises 11 residues. CDR3 nucleotide sequence: TGTGCCAGCAGTTTATCAGGAATTGCTTTCTTT. This translates into CASSLSGIAFF.

The chain links TRBV18 to TRBJ1-3, with no clear D. The CDR3 runs 13 residues. Trimming removed 3 bases at V and 8 bases at J, with 11 bases between. Germline values: CDR1 KGHSH, CDR2 LQKENI. The CDR3 reads CASSPAGPHTIYF. The CDR3 DNA reads TGTGCCAGCTCACCGGCGGGTCCCCACACCATATATTTT.